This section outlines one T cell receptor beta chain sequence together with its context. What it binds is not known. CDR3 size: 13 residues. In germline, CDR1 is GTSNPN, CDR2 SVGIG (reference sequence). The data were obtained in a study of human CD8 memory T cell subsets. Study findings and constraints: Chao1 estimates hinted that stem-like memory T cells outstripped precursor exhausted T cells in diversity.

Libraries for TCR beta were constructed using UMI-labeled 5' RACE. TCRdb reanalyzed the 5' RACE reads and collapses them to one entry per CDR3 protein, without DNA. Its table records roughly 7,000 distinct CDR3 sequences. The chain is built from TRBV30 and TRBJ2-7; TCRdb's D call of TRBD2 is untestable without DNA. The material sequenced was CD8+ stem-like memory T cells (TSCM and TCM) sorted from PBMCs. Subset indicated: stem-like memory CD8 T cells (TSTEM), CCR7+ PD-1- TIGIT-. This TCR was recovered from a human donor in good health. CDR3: CAWRNSPGHEQYF. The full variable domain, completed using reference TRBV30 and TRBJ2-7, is SQTIHQWPATLVQPVGSPLSLECTVEGTSNPNLYWYRQAAGRGLQLLFYSVGIGQISSEVPQNLSASRPQDRQFILSSKKLLLSDSGFYLCAWRNSPGHEQYFGPGTRLTVT.